These 30 T cell receptor beta chains were all obtained from the same sample, sequenced in a study of PD-1 blockade in classical Hodgkin lymphoma. Time point noted: cycle 4 day 1 (C4D1), after more than five weeks of nivolumab. With no exception, relapse followed autologous stem cell transplantation in all patients, and brentuximab vedotin exposure varied. Produced via immunoSEQ multiplex PCR; TCRdb's table is partial and in-frame only. The sample includes about 39,000 clones, just over 75% of them seen just once. The specimen comprised peripheral blood mononuclear cells (PBMCs), sampled before the fourth cycle of nivolumab. The origin of the receptors is a human donor with classical Hodgkin lymphoma.

The rearrangement links TRBV7-2 to TRBJ2-1, with D uncertain. Germline assignment: CDR1 SGHTA and CDR2 FQGNSA. This CDR3 is 13 amino acids long. V lost 5 bases and J lost 7, with 12 bases in between. In DNA form, the CDR3 reads TGTGCCAGCAGCATCGACACCGGGAATGAGCAGTTCTTC. It is translated as CASSIDTGNEQFF.

The rearrangement uses TRBV27 and TRBJ2-7; 10 bases line up with TRBD1. This CDR3 is built from 16 residues. CDR1 and CDR2 (germline): MNHEY, SMNVEV (reference sequence). V lost 4 bases and J lost 1; bases outside the gene matches: 7. CDR3: CASSSLDRGLSYEQYF. CDR3 coding DNA: TGTGCCAGCAGTTCCTTAGACAGGGGGCTGTCCTACGAGCAGTACTTC.

CDR3 region: CASSLGPGSGNTIYF. In nucleotides, the CDR3 is TGCGCCAGCAGCCTTGGACCTGGGTCTGGAAACACCATATATTTT. The chain combines TRBV4-1 with TRBJ1-3, with no clear D. Per germline, CDR1 MGHRA and CDR2 YSYEKL. The CDR3 runs to 15 residues. V was shortened by 4 bases and J by 1 base, with 11 bases between the two germline ends.

This rearrangement joins TRBV5-1 to TRBJ2-3; weak D call: TRBD2 (6 bases). Germline CDR1 SGHRS, CDR2 YFSETQ. This CDR3 has 20 residues. The V gene lost 4 bases and the J gene lost 1 base, with 28 bases spanning the gap. The CDR3 DNA sequence: TGCGCCAGCAGCGTGGAGCCGGGACTCCTCGACGTGGGAGGCACAGATACGCAGTATTTT. It translates to CASSVEPGLLDVGGTDTQYF.

CDR3 in DNA: TGTGCCAGCAGTTTGGGCAGGGGCACCTACGAGCAGTACTTC. Translating gives CASSLGRGTYEQYF. V is TRBV2 and J is TRBJ2-7; D is perhaps TRBD1 (6 bases). Looked up from germline, CDR1 is SNHLY and CDR2 is FYNNEI. This CDR3 is 14 amino acids long. The V gene lost 5 bases and the J gene lost 2 bases, with 13 bases spanning the gap.

The chain uses TRBV10-3 and TRBJ2-2; the match to TRBD1 covers 9 bases. The ends lost 5 bases at V and 4 bases at J; junction bases unmatched: 5. Germline V gene data show CDR1 as ENHRY and CDR2 as SYGVKD. The CDR3 runs to 15 residues. The CDR3 reads CAISSGTGSTGELFF. The CDR3 DNA sequence: TGTGCCATCAGTTCCGGGACAGGGTCCACCGGGGAGCTGTTTTTT.

The chain is built from TRBV5-4 and TRBJ2-7; 7 bases agree with TRBD1. V lost 0 bases to trimming and J lost 3 bases; unmatched junction nucleotides: 6. The CDR3 contains 15 residues. CDR1 is SGHNT and CDR2 is YYREEE in the germline V gene (reference sequence). CDR3 sequence (DNA): TGTGCCAGCAGCTTGGGGAGACAGGGTGTCTACGAGCAGTACTTC. Amino acids: CASSLGRQGVYEQYF.

This chain links TRBV7-2 with TRBJ2-7; D gene uncertain. This CDR3 comprises 16 residues. V was shortened by 5 bases and J by 0 bases, with 17 bases between the two germline ends. Germline CDR1 reads SGHTA; CDR2 reads FQGNSA. In DNA, the CDR3 is TGTGCCAGCAGCATGACCCCAATGGCGTTCTCCTACGAGCAGTACTTC. It specifies CASSMTPMAFSYEQYF.

The V call is TRBV7-9, the J call TRBJ2-5; 7 nucleotides match TRBD2. The trim removed 5 bases at V and 7 bases at J, leaving 7 bases unmatched. CDR1 and CDR2 from the germline V gene are SEHNR and FQNEAQ (reference sequence). This CDR3 contains 13 residues. The CDR3 region is CASSPRLAGTQYF. CDR3 nucleotide sequence: TGTGCCAGCAGCCCTCGACTAGCAGGGACCCAGTACTTC.

The chain uses TRBV19 and TRBJ2-7; TRBD1 aligns across 9 bases. The CDR3 is 14 amino acids. V lost 7 bases to trimming and J lost 2 bases; unmatched junction nucleotides: 6. The germline V gene has CDR1 LNHDA and CDR2 SQIVND (reference sequence). The CDR3 bases are TGTGCCAGTATGCCGACAGGGGGTCCCTACGAGCAGTACTTC. Amino acid sequence: CASMPTGGPYEQYF.

The chain links TRBV29-1 to TRBJ1-1; perhaps TRBD1 as D (6 bases). This CDR3 has 13 residues. With 6 bases removed from V and 6 bases from J, the gap between germline ends came to 17 bases. Per germline, CDR1 SQVTM and CDR2 ANQGSEA. In nucleotides, the CDR3 is TGCAGCGTACGAGGGGGGCGCATTTCTGAAGCTTTCTTT. It encodes CSVRGGRISEAFF.

This chain connects TRBV29-1 to TRBJ2-7, with a weak D call TRBD2 (5 bases). The germline gives CDR1 SQVTM, CDR2 ANQGSEA. The CDR3 runs to 12 residues. V was clipped by 4 bases and J by 2 bases, with 9 bases between them. This chain's CDR3 is CSVAGYAYEQYF. In DNA, the CDR3 is TGCAGCGTTGCGGGATACGCCTACGAGCAGTACTTC.

This rearrangement joins TRBV6-1 to TRBJ2-7; no clear D. Germline values: CDR1 MNHNS, CDR2 SASEGT. This CDR3 is 14 amino acids long. V dropped 5 bases and J dropped 6 bases, with 17 bases sitting between them. The CDR3 sequence: CASSSPYALGEQYF. The DNA for the CDR3 is TGTGCCAGCAGTTCCCCGTATGCATTGGGCGAGCAGTACTTC.

CDR3 bases: TGCGCCAGCAGCCAACGCCTGGGGATGAACACTGAAGCTTTCTTT. This gives the protein CASSQRLGMNTEAFF. The V call is TRBV4-3, the J call TRBJ1-1, with D uncertain. The CDR3 is 15 amino acids. CDR1 is LGHNA and CDR2 is YSLEER in the germline V gene. The V and J ends lost 2 bases and 0 bases respectively, with 10 bases between them.

This rearrangement joins TRBV9 to TRBJ2-5; TRBD1 is a possible D gene (6 bases). Between the trimmed V and J ends, which lost 1 base and 7 bases, there was a span of 11 bases. Germline loops: CDR1 SGDLS, CDR2 YYNGEE. This CDR3 has 13 residues. DNA for the CDR3: TGTGCCAGCAGCGTACTGGAAGGGGGGACCCAGTACTTC. Amino acids: CASSVLEGGTQYF.

The chain is built from TRBV6-6 and TRBJ2-2; 8 bases are a match to TRBD1. J gave up 5 bases and V 6 bases, and 8 bases lay outside the gene matches. CDR1 and CDR2 (germline): MNHNY, SVGAGI (reference sequence). The CDR3 length is 15 residues. The CDR3 loop is CASRLDRGETGELFF. The CDR3 DNA sequence: TGTGCCAGCAGACTAGACAGGGGAGAAACCGGGGAGCTGTTTTTT.

V gene TRBV10-3 combines with J gene TRBJ2-7; TRBD2 is a possible D gene (5 bases). The germline gives CDR1 ENHRY, CDR2 SYGVKD. The V end lost 4 bases, the J end lost 0 bases, and 16 bases lay between the germline ends. This CDR3 contains 16 residues. The CDR3 is CAISGAGVLNSYEQYF. The DNA for the CDR3 is TGTGCCATCAGTGGGGCCGGGGTGCTGAACTCCTACGAGCAGTACTTC.

The CDR3 reads CASSLGFGGYNQPQHF. The CDR3, as DNA: TGCGCCAGCAGCTTGGGCTTCGGAGGTTACAATCAGCCCCAGCATTTT. This rearrangement joins TRBV5-1 to TRBJ1-5; D gene uncertain. Germline V CDR1 and CDR2: SGHRS, YFSETQ. The length of the CDR3 is 16 residues. The V end lost 0 bases, the J end lost 3 bases, and 13 bases lay between the germline ends.

The chain combines TRBV5-8 with TRBJ1-6; D is unresolved. This CDR3 contains 14 residues. Germline V lookup: CDR1 SGHTS, CDR2 YDEGEE. The ends were cut back, 7 bases at V and 7 bases at J, with 15 bases in the middle. CDR3 DNA sequence: TGTGCCAGCCATCATTTACGGCGGAATTCACCCCTCCACTTT. Encoded protein: CASHHLRRNSPLHF.

This chain joins TRBV27 and TRBJ2-7; D not resolved. Per germline, CDR1 MNHEY and CDR2 SMNVEV (reference sequence). The germline V and J ends were trimmed by 3 bases and 3 bases, with 12 bases remaining between them. The CDR3 runs 14 residues. The CDR3 sequence is CASSFTRKGYEQYF. In DNA, the CDR3 is TGTGCCAGCAGTTTTACCAGGAAGGGCTACGAGCAGTACTTC.

This rearrangement joins TRBV7-9 to TRBJ2-3, with TRBD1 as a possible D gene (6 bases). CDR1 SEHNR and CDR2 FQNEAQ come from the germline V gene (reference sequence). CDR3 size: 13 residues. CDR3 amino acids: CVVRGTTADTQYF. Here the CDR3 DNA reads TGTGTGGTGAGAGGGACAACAGCAGATACGCAGTATTTT. Complete variable domain (other parts from reference TRBV7-9 and TRBJ2-3): DTGVSQNPRHKITKRGQNVTFRCDPISEHNRLYWYRQTLGQGPEFLTYFQNEAQLEKSRLLSDRFSAERPKGSFSTLEIQRTEQGDSAMYLCVVRGTTADTQYFGPGTRLTVL.

The chain recombines TRBV6-6 with TRBJ2-3; D not resolved. This CDR3 is 13 amino acids long. CDR1 is MNHNY, CDR2 SVGAGI, per germline (reference sequence). Trimming left V 2 bases short and J 6 bases short, with 9 bases between. The CDR3 region is CASSYDGWDTQYF. CDR3 DNA sequence: TGTGCCAGCAGTTACGACGGTTGGGATACGCAGTATTTT.

The chain has TRBV5-4 and TRBJ2-1; D uncertain. The V gene's germline CDR1 is SGHNT and CDR2 YYREEE (reference sequence). The germline V and J ends were trimmed by 4 bases and 3 bases, with 11 bases remaining between them. The CDR3 is 14 residues long. This chain's CDR3 is CASSTSGSYNEQFF. CDR3 in DNA: TGTGCCAGCAGCACCTCGGGCAGCTACAATGAGCAGTTCTTC.

This chain joins TRBV7-9 and TRBJ1-6, with D unclear. CDR1 and CDR2 from the germline V gene are SEHNR and FQNEAQ (reference sequence). V shed 4 bases and J shed 9 bases, with 10 bases lying between them. This CDR3 has 13 residues. CDR3 residues: CASSSQVRSPLHF. The CDR3 DNA reads as TGTGCCAGCAGCTCCCAGGTGCGTTCACCCCTCCACTTT.

The V gene is TRBV27, the J gene TRBJ2-7; 8 bases are shared with TRBD1. Germline CDR1 is MNHEY and CDR2 is SMNVEV (reference sequence). The CDR3 totals 15 residues. Unmatched junction bases numbered 8, after V lost 4 bases and J lost 3 bases. The CDR3 bases are TGTGCCAGCAGTTCCCCGACAGGGGAGAGCTACGAGCAGTACTTC. This translates into CASSSPTGESYEQYF.

The J gene is TRBJ1-6, the V gene TRBV10-3, with TRBD1 as a possible D gene (5 bases). Trimming removed 0 bases from V and 5 bases from J, with 8 bases in between. This CDR3 has 15 amino acids. Germline lookup yields CDR1 ENHRY and CDR2 SYGVKD. CDR3 nucleotides: TGTGCCATCAGTGAGTCTTCAGGGAATAATTCACCCCTCCACTTT. Translated: CAISESSGNNSPLHF.

The V gene is TRBV7-2, the J gene TRBJ2-3; TRBD2 might be the D (6 bases). Germline V gene sequence: CDR1 SGHTA, CDR2 FQGNSA. V gave up 0 bases and J gave up 4 bases, with 17 bases separating them. The CDR3 contains 17 residues. Here the CDR3 reads CASSLAGGSWRADTQYF. The DNA of the CDR3 is TGTGCCAGCAGCTTAGCGGGGGGTAGCTGGAGGGCAGATACGCAGTATTTT. The full variable domain, rest sourced from reference TRBV7-2 and TRBJ2-3, is GAGVSQSPSNKVTEKGKDVELRCDPISGHTALYWYRQSLGQGLEFLIYFQGNSAPDKSGLPSDRFSAERTGGSVSTLTIQRTQQEDSAVYLCASSLAGGSWRADTQYFGPGTRLTVL.

This clone came up a few times. The rearrangement joins TRBV2 to TRBJ1-2; tentative D call: TRBD1 (5 bases). Germline V gene lookup returns CDR1 SNHLY and CDR2 FYNNEI. V lost 9 bases to trimming and J lost 2 bases, with 16 bases between them. The CDR3 totals 14 residues. The CDR3 DNA sequence: TGTGCCAGGGAGCGGCAGGGTCTGAACTATGGCTACACCTTC. Protein product: CARERQGLNYGYTF.

V and J are TRBV4-3 and TRBJ1-1, with TRBD1 matching over 10 bases. The germline V gene encodes CDR1 LGHNA and CDR2 YSLEER. The CDR3 has 18 amino acids. Trimming at V came to 6 bases and at J to 4 bases, leaving 17 bases not matched to a gene. In DNA form, the CDR3 reads TGCGCCAGCAGACTAAGGACAGGGGGAGTGGGTGAGGGCACTGAAGCTTTCTTT. Protein: CASRLRTGGVGEGTEAFF.

About this clone: Relative to the germline gene, one junction end is altered; a read error may explain this. This rearrangement joins TRBV6-5 to TRBJ2-7; TRBD2 agrees at 8 bases. The CDR3 is made up of 14 amino acids. Germline V gives CDR1 MNHEY, CDR2 SVGAGI. CDR3 loop: CASSPTSTSGKQCF. CDR3 nucleotide sequence: TGTGCCAGCAGCCCCACCTCAACTAGCGGCAAGCAGTGCTTC.